These T cell receptor beta chains were read from a single sample in a study of T-cell memory formation after mild COVID-19. Each CDR3 protein gets one entry after TCRdb re-called the 5' RACE reads with MiXCR. Among 270,000 or so distinct CDR3 sequences listed, about a sixth were seen once. The sample was PBMCs or a T cell subset sorted from them (not recorded which). These receptors all stem from a man younger than 30 who had mild COVID-19 (a few samples of this study predate the infection). Cell type and time point are not known. CDR3s leave out the opening cysteine and the closing phenylalanine or tryptophan. The order of the fields is CDR3 length, J gene, V gene, CDR3 protein.

9,TRBJ2-1,TRBV7-9,AVRGGNEQF
12,TRBJ2-7,TRBV5-1,ASSTNRDTYEQY
13,TRBJ1-2,TRBV5-5,ASSQGTGLRYGYT
13,TRBJ1-2,TRBV20-1,SAILAGTLNYGYT
11,TRBJ1-1,TRBV9,ASSVAEYGEAF
13,TRBJ2-2,TRBV27,ASSLETRNTGELF
13,TRBJ1-6,TRBV12-3/TRBV12-4,ASSFGQGANSPLH
15,TRBJ1-4,TRBV18,ASSPPYLGQGGEKLF
13,TRBJ2-3,TRBV7-2,ASTPNNAGTDTQY
12,TRBJ1-3,TRBV20-1,SAPAQVEGNTIY
13,TRBJ2-5,TRBV11-2,ASSSKGQVQGTQY
11,TRBJ2-3,TRBV5-1,ASSLPTTDTQY
15,TRBJ1-1,TRBV7-6,ASSSTGVGFMNTEAF
10,TRBJ2-1,TRBV3-1,ASSQNYNEQF
14,TRBJ2-1,TRBV4-2,ASSQERGGIYNEQF
13,TRBJ1-3,TRBV4-2,ASSDRGSSGNTIY
13,TRBJ2-7,TRBV5-1,ASSLDRGGLGGQY
14,TRBJ2-2,TRBV5-1,ASLPGGGPVPGELF
13,TRBJ2-1,TRBV12-3/TRBV12-4,ASSLWLAGDNEQF
13,TRBJ2-5,TRBV6-5,ASSYPSDRGETQY
13,TRBJ1-4,TRBV20-1,SASDPQGGGEKLF
14,TRBJ1-6,TRBV4-1,ASSQDRGAHNSPLH
13,TRBJ2-5,TRBV9,ASSVGLAGVETQY
13,TRBJ2-7,TRBV5-1,ASSFGGIGSYEQY
12,TRBJ2-2,TRBV6-6,ASSYSRNTGELF
12,TRBJ1-5,TRBV2,ASRFSYSNQPQH
12,TRBJ1-1,TRBV11-2,ASSGGRGWTEAF
14,TRBJ2-3,TRBV5-1,ASSLDPRDDGDTQY
10,TRBJ1-1,TRBV7-9,ASSLQATEAF
13,TRBJ1-1,TRBV5-1,ASSLLGSLNTEAF
15,TRBJ2-2,TRBV12-3/TRBV12-4,ASSRTGTVKVTGELF
12,TRBJ2-2,TRBV5-1,ASSFSQGGGELF
12,TRBJ1-2,TRBV5-4,ASSLAGVTYGYT
14,TRBJ2-3,TRBV27,ASSFGVAGGFGTQY
11,TRBJ1-5,TRBV6-1,AGRGGTGEPQH
13,TRBJ1-6,TRBV9,ASSSGVGLGSPLH
12,TRBJ1-5,TRBV3-1,ASRVSLGNQPQH
13,TRBJ2-5,TRBV6-2/TRBV6-3,ASRIAGGQQGTQY
12,TRBJ1-2,TRBV5-1,ASSPGQGWGGYT
13,TRBJ2-7,TRBV25-1,ASSSWVESGYEQY
13,TRBJ2-1,TRBV7-7,ASSSRLALGDEQF
12,TRBJ2-5,TRBV28,ASSLWGEQETQY
13,TRBJ1-2,TRBV9,ASSAFSNSPRGYT
11,TRBJ2-3,TRBV29-1,SVVRRGTDTQY
12,TRBJ1-1,TRBV28,ASSSRDSYPEAF
15,TRBJ2-7,TRBV4-2,ASSQDRGRAVEYEQY
10,TRBJ1-1,TRBV6-5,ASGGRNTEAF
12,TRBJ1-2,TRBV21-1,ASSKETQVPGYT